Following are 10 T cell receptor beta chains from one sample sequenced in a study of shared clonotypes between healthy human individuals. Only in-frame clones appear in the TCRdb table, and some are missing; sequencing was by immunoSEQ multiplex PCR. The sample contains about 960,000 clones, 60% to 85% of which appear only once. Sequencing input: memory CD4+ T cells sorted from blood. This sample's subset: CD45RA-negative fraction. The source is a man in his late teens or twenties in good health.

This chain joins TRBV5-4 and TRBJ2-3; 9 bases fit TRBD1. CDR1 and CDR2 from the germline V gene are SGHNT and YYREEE (reference sequence). V lost 5 bases to trimming and J lost 2 bases; unmatched junction nucleotides: 12. There are 17 residues in the CDR3. The CDR3 bases are TGTGCCAGCAGTCCCTCGGTCCGGACAGGGGACACAGATACGCAGTATTTT. Translated, it gives CASSPSVRTGDTDTQYF.

The rearrangement joins TRBV10-2 to TRBJ1-1; D may be TRBD1 (5 bases). From germline, CDR1 is WSHSY and CDR2 SAAADI. Trimming left V 2 bases short and J 1 base short, with 8 bases between. This CDR3 is 14 amino acids long. CDR3 nucleotides: TGCGCCAGCAGTGAGGGGGCCCCGAACACTGAAGCTTTCTTT. It translates to CASSEGAPNTEAFF.

The DNA for the CDR3 is TGTGCCAGCAGTGATCTGGGGGGCCGGACCGGGGAGCTGTTTTTT. Encoded protein: CASSDLGGRTGELFF. The chain has TRBV6-1 and TRBJ2-2; D could derive from TRBD1 or TRBD2 (6 bases each). The CDR3 runs to 15 residues. Trimming removed 3 bases at V and 5 bases at J, with 13 bases between. The germline CDR1 and CDR2 sequences are MNHNS and SASEGT.

The chain carries TRBV7-2 and TRBJ1-2; perhaps TRBD1 as D (5 bases). V was clipped by 5 bases and J by 8 bases, with 12 bases between them. Germline V gene sequence: CDR1 SGHTA, CDR2 FQGNSA. The CDR3 covers 12 residues. CDR3 DNA sequence: TGTGCCAGCAGCCGGGACGGCGGGGGCTACACCTTC. Translated: CASSRDGGGYTF.

The chain joins TRBV7-2 to TRBJ1-2; D call uncertain. The CDR3 runs 14 residues. Trimming took off 1 base at V and 4 bases at J, with 10 bases between the two ends. The V gene's germline CDR1 is SGHTA and CDR2 FQGNSA. The CDR3 sequence is CASSLGHPGYGYTF. The CDR3, as DNA: TGTGCCAGCAGCTTAGGACATCCCGGCTATGGCTACACCTTC.

The rearrangement joins TRBV5-8 to TRBJ2-5; D possibly matches TRBD1 or TRBD2 (5 bases each). Germline values: CDR1 SGHTS, CDR2 YDEGEE. The CDR3 loop spans 14 amino acids. V dropped 4 bases and J dropped 2 bases, with 12 bases sitting between them. The CDR3 region is CASSGGRVQETQYF. In DNA, the CDR3 is TGTGCCAGCAGCGGGGGACGTGTACAAGAGACCCAGTACTTC.

In this sample, this clone turned up a few times. V gene TRBV25-1 combines with J gene TRBJ1-5; no clear D gene. The CDR3 has 14 amino acids. Trimming removed 0 bases from V and 1 base from J, with 4 bases in between. Germline V gives CDR1 MGHDK, CDR2 SYGVNS. CDR3 DNA: TGTGCCAGCAGTGAATATATGAGCAATCAGCCCCAGCATTTT. Its protein is CASSEYMSNQPQHF.

This chain joins TRBV9 and TRBJ2-5; D tentatively fits TRBD1 or TRBD2 (6 bases each). Germline assignment: CDR1 SGDLS and CDR2 YYNGEE. Trimming pared 4 bases from V and 4 bases from J, leaving 11 bases between. This CDR3 spans 13 amino acids. The CDR3 bases are TGTGCCAGCAGCTCGGGGGCGGGAGAGACCCAGTACTTC. This encodes CASSSGAGETQYF.

The chain is built from TRBV28 and TRBJ2-3, with 13 bases identical to TRBD2. Germline lookup yields CDR1 MDHEN and CDR2 SYDVKM. This CDR3 comprises 17 residues. The J segment lost 1 base and the V segment lost 5 bases, leaving 6 bases of the junction unmatched. The CDR3 here is CASSPAGTSGGTDTQYF. DNA of the CDR3: TGTGCCAGCAGTCCCGCCGGGACTAGCGGGGGCACAGATACGCAGTATTTT.

A single count supports this clone. Other DNA sequences in this sample translate to the same CDR3. V and J are TRBV11-2 and TRBJ2-1, with D unclear. Germline loops: CDR1 SGHAT, CDR2 FQNNGV. Trimming removed 5 bases from V and 0 bases from J, with 2 bases in between. The CDR3 totals 12 residues. The CDR3 region has the DNA TGTGCCAGCAGCCTCTCCTACAATGAGCAGTTCTTC. Translating it yields CASSLSYNEQFF.